This is a list of T cell receptor beta chains from one sample in a study of neoadjuvant anti-PD-1 for oral cavity cancer. Sequencing was performed with immunoSEQ multiplex PCR; in TCRdb, only in-frame clones are kept and a portion is missing. The sample gives 30,000 to 40,000 clones, around nine tenths of which show up once; around 3.2% is in the top ten. The sequencing here drew on PBMCs, taken before nivolumab (anti-PD-1) treatment. The receptor source for this set is a person between 40 and 79 years old with oral cavity squamous cell carcinoma. Both conserved end residues are part of each CDR3.

V: TRBV5-4; J: TRBJ1-3; CDR3: CASSSLQGISGNTIYF
V: TRBV6-6; J: TRBJ1-1; CDR3: CASSYTRGSEAFF
V: TRBV11-2; J: TRBJ2-3; CDR3: CASSPKTHTDTQYF
V: TRBV4-3; J: TRBJ1-2; CDR3: CASSQEWRFVPNYGYTF
V: TRBV5-5; J: TRBJ2-2; CDR3: CASSLDSGAPDTGELFF
V: TRBV13; J: TRBJ2-7; CDR3: CASSLGPPSYEQYF
V: TRBV6-1; J: TRBJ1-1; CDR3: CAIVPLENTEAFF
V: TRBV19; J: TRBJ2-2; CDR3: CASKKPSGDTGELFF
V: TRBV19; J: TRBJ1-4; CDR3: CASSIRVGEKLFF
V: TRBV7-8; J: TRBJ1-1; CDR3: CASSPGTLEAFF
V: TRBV4-3; J: TRBJ1-1; CDR3: CASSQAEGNTEAFF
V: TRBV5-1; J: TRBJ2-7; CDR3: CASSAGTAHSEQYF
V: TRBV9; J: TRBJ1-1; CDR3: CASSVDNRNTEAFF
V: TRBV7-2; J: TRBJ2-6; CDR3: CASSLSLRNPGANVLTF
V: TRBV7-2; J: TRBJ1-2; CDR3: CASSLVDEGYGYTF
V: TRBV7-8; J: TRBJ2-7; CDR3: CASSLASWGDEQYF
V: TRBV4-1; J: TRBJ1-2; CDR3: CASSQVAGRGHGYTF
V: TRBV5-1; J: TRBJ2-1; CDR3: CASSPEAGGSTYNEQFF
V: TRBV6-6; J: TRBJ2-7; CDR3: CASSLDRGEQYF
V: TRBV27; J: TRBJ1-1; CDR3: CASSPTSRGIAIMNTEAFF
V: TRBV4-3; J: TRBJ1-6; CDR3: CASSQSRDGYSPLHF
V: TRBV9; J: TRBJ1-2; CDR3: CASSERTGALYGYTF
V: TRBV25-1; J: TRBJ1-6; CDR3: CASSERARGIEGNSPLHF
V: TRBV9; J: TRBJ2-1; CDR3: CASSVGLGGEQFF
V: TRBV16; J: TRBJ1-5; CDR3: CASSQSGSNQPQHF
V: TRBV6-1; J: TRBJ1-1; CDR3: CASSGRVNTEAFF